Listed below are T cell receptor beta chains from one sample, sequenced in a study of beta chain features in type 1 diabetes. Data came from immunoSEQ multiplex PCR; TCRdb stores just in-frame clones and leaves some out. Of around 240,000 clones listed, around 15% were seen once; the top ten hold 0.07% to 0.095%. The sequenced material came from naive CD4+ T cells from blood. Receptors were obtained from a man aged 30 to 39 with type 1 diabetes. Both conserved end residues are part of each CDR3. A D gene is named only where the DNA matches it firmly. Expanded clones are given a class, and other clones once, few, many or no size at all.

clone_size j_call d_call v_call cdr3_aa cdr3_nt
few TRBJ2-7 . TRBV30 CAWGYYEQYF TGTGCCTGGGGATACTACGAGCAGTACTTC
. TRBJ2-5 TRBD1 TRBV28 CASSLPTGGETQYF TGTGCCAGCAGTTTACCGACAGGGGGAGAGACCCAGTACTTC
. TRBJ2-3 TRBD1 TRBV27 CAARGYTDTQYF TGTGCCGCCAGGGGGTACACAGATACGCAGTATTTT
few TRBJ2-2 . TRBV30 CAWRTTGIGELFF TGTGCCTGGAGGACAACAGGAATCGGGGAGCTGTTTTTT
few TRBJ2-3 . TRBV20-1 CSARATDTQYF TGCAGTGCTAGGGCCACAGATACGCAGTATTTT
. TRBJ1-2 TRBD1 TRBV5-1 CASSLQDRGNGYTF TGCGCCAGCAGCTTGCAGGACAGGGGTAATGGCTACACCTTC
. TRBJ1-2 TRBD1 TRBV15 CATSRAGQAVYGYTF TGTGCCACCAGCAGGGCCGGACAGGCTGTCTATGGCTACACCTTC
few TRBJ2-7 TRBD1 TRBV5-4 CASSPTGASSYEQYF TGTGCCAGCAGCCCGACAGGGGCGAGCTCCTACGAGCAGTACTTC
. TRBJ2-4 . TRBV9 CASSPQEGAINIQYF TGTGCCAGCAGCCCCCAGGAGGGGGCTATTAACATTCAGTACTTC
. TRBJ2-3 . TRBV7-9 CASSLGELEADTQYF TGTGCCAGCAGCTTAGGGGAGTTGGAGGCAGATACGCAGTATTTT
. TRBJ2-7 . TRBV30 CAWSAPSAVVSYEQYF TGTGCCTGGAGTGCCCCTTCTGCTGTGGTCTCCTACGAGCAGTACTTC
few TRBJ2-3 TRBD2 TRBV9 CASSSREGGTDTQYF TGTGCCAGCAGCTCGCGGGAGGGTGGGACAGATACGCAGTATTTT
few TRBJ2-3 TRBD1 TRBV10-3 CAISPLSGQGIGVDTQYF TGTGCCATCAGTCCTCTTTCCGGACAGGGGATTGGAGTAGATACGCAGTATTTT
. TRBJ1-4 . TRBV5-1 CASSLQSTNEKLFF TGCGCCAGCAGCTTGCAATCAACTAATGAAAAACTGTTTTTT
few TRBJ2-4 . TRBV30 CAWSVLGILAKNIQYF TGTGCCTGGAGTGTACTAGGTATACTAGCCAAAAACATTCAGTACTTC
. TRBJ2-4 . TRBV7-2 CASSLSGRNIQYF TGTGCCAGCAGCTTATCCGGGCGAAACATTCAGTACTTC
once TRBJ2-2 . TRBV27 CASSWSGTNTGELFF TGTGCCAGCAGTTGGTCCGGGACGAACACCGGGGAGCTGTTTTTT
few TRBJ2-4 . TRBV29-1 CSAEIEGSIQYF TGCAGCGCCGAAATAGAAGGCAGCATTCAGTACTTC
. TRBJ2-5 . TRBV30 CAWRRSLGGGETQYF TGTGCCTGGAGAAGGTCGTTGGGGGGTGGCGAGACCCAGTACTTC
few TRBJ1-2 . TRBV30 CAWSVRQQYGYTF TGTGCCTGGAGTGTGAGACAGCAATATGGCTACACCTTC
few TRBJ2-6 TRBD1 TRBV29-1 CSVEYRGSSGANVLTF TGCAGCGTTGAGTACAGGGGGAGCTCTGGGGCCAACGTCCTGACTTTC
. TRBJ2-5 . TRBV28 CASSPAETQYF TGTGCCAGCAGTCCCGCGGAGACCCAGTACTTC
few TRBJ2-7 TRBD1 TRBV18 CASSPRQGAMYEQYF TGTGCCAGCTCCCCGAGACAGGGGGCTATGTACGAGCAGTACTTC
. TRBJ2-1 . TRBV18 CASSPSAGSAYNEQFF TGTGCCAGCTCACCATCGGCCGGGTCAGCCTACAATGAGCAGTTCTTC
. TRBJ2-7 . TRBV10-3 CAIRDSTYEQYF TGTGCCATCAGGGACAGCACCTACGAGCAGTACTTC
. TRBJ2-6 . TRBV18 CASSPSGSGANVLTF TGTGCCAGCTCACCGTCAGGGTCTGGGGCCAACGTCCTGACTTTC
. TRBJ2-3 TRBD2 TRBV5-4 CASSLAVLAGQRDTQYF TGTGCCAGCAGCTTGGCCGTTCTAGCGGGACAACGGGATACGCAGTATTTT
few TRBJ2-1 . TRBV30 CAWKRERDIVSEQFF TGTGCCTGGAAGCGAGAGCGGGACATTGTCAGCGAGCAGTTCTTC
. TRBJ2-1 . TRBV7-3 CASSLAGTYNEQFF TGTGCCAGCAGCTTGGCGGGAACCTACAATGAGCAGTTCTTC
. TRBJ2-1 . TRBV5-4 CASSLPGPSGNEQFF TGTGCCAGCAGCCTTCCGGGTCCCTCGGGGAATGAGCAGTTCTTC
few TRBJ2-7 . TRBV5-1 CASSARRTDLSYEQYF TGCGCCAGCAGCGCCCGCCGGACAGACCTCTCCTACGAGCAGTACTTC
. TRBJ1-2 . TRBV9 CASSLTIPSTGRGGYTF TGTGCCAGCAGCCTAACTATCCCTTCCACTGGGAGGGGTGGCTACACCTTC
. TRBJ2-2 . TRBV29-1 CSFTRAISGELFF TGCAGCTTTACACGGGCGATTTCGGGGGAGCTGTTTTTT
. TRBJ1-4 . TRBV7-9 CASSSGQEKLFF TGTGCCAGCAGCTCCGGACAGGAAAAACTGTTTTTT
few TRBJ1-5 . TRBV30 CAWRRGRNQPQHF TGTGCCTGGAGAAGGGGCAGAAATCAGCCCCAGCATTTT
few TRBJ2-1 TRBD1 TRBV5-4 CASSRGQGPNEQFF TGTGCCAGCAGCCGTGGACAGGGACCCAATGAGCAGTTCTTC
. TRBJ2-1 TRBD2 TRBV9 CASSVAGGAEQFF TGTGCCAGCAGCGTGGCGGGAGGGGCTGAGCAGTTCTTC
. TRBJ1-2 . TRBV29-1 CSVDFHPANYGYTF TGCAGCGTTGACTTCCACCCGGCTAACTATGGCTACACCTTC
. TRBJ2-5 . TRBV5-1 CASSLGTSLQETQYF TGCGCCAGCAGCTTGGGGACTTCACTCCAAGAGACCCAGTACTTC
few TRBJ2-5 . TRBV11-2 CASHGNPYQETQYF TGTGCCAGCCATGGAAACCCGTACCAAGAGACCCAGTACTTC
. TRBJ2-5 TRBD2 TRBV7-2 CASSFRTSGMETQYF TGTGCCAGCAGCTTTAGGACTAGCGGGATGGAGACCCAGTACTTC
. TRBJ1-1 . TRBV28 CASSFSVNTEAFF TGTGCCAGCAGTTTCTCTGTGAACACTGAAGCTTTCTTT
. TRBJ2-2 . TRBV25-1 CASSALTDTGELFF TGTGCCAGCAGCGCCTTGACCGACACCGGGGAGCTGTTTTTT
few TRBJ2-5 TRBD1 TRBV7-9 CASSLNLGQQETQYF TGTGCCAGCAGCTTAAACTTGGGACAGCAAGAGACCCAGTACTTC
. TRBJ2-2 . TRBV29-1 CSVEPVSTGELFF TGCAGCGTTGAACCGGTTTCCACCGGGGAGCTGTTTTTT
few TRBJ2-4 . TRBV19 CASSIGWMSIGTKNIQYF TGTGCCAGTAGTATTGGATGGATGAGTATCGGGACCAAAAACATTCAGTACTTC
. TRBJ1-1 . TRBV4-1 CASSQADMNTEAFF TGCGCCAGCAGTCAAGCGGATATGAACACTGAAGCTTTCTTT
few TRBJ2-1 TRBD2 TRBV27 CASSSPAGAGTSGYNEQFF TGTGCCAGCAGTTCCCCGGCGGGGGCCGGGACTAGCGGTTACAATGAGCAGTTCTTC
few TRBJ2-7 . TRBV7-9 CASSFSREQYF TGTGCCAGCAGCTTCTCACGGGAGCAGTACTTC
few TRBJ2-2 . TRBV16 CASSQWQATGELFF TGTGCCAGCAGCCAATGGCAGGCAACCGGGGAGCTGTTTTTT
. TRBJ1-2 . TRBV12-5 CASGLKVRNGSNYGYTF TGTGCTAGTGGTTTGAAGGTCCGAAACGGTTCTAACTATGGCTACACCTTC
. TRBJ2-1 TRBD2 TRBV4-1 CASSRSKGLAGNHNEQFF TGCGCCAGCAGCCGGTCAAAGGGACTAGCGGGAAACCACAATGAGCAGTTCTTC